These 3 T cell receptor beta chains originate from one sample sequenced in a study of cytomegalovirus exposure and HLA in healthy donors. Only in-frame clones appear in the TCRdb table, and some are missing; sequencing was by immunoSEQ multiplex PCR. The data hold more than 85,000 clones, with roughly nine tenths observed a single time. Sequencing input: PBMCs. All receptors come from a woman younger than 30 in good health and CMV-seronegative.

V and J are TRBV4-3 and TRBJ2-5, with TRBD1 matching 9 bases. The CDR3 length is 17 residues. The ends lost 2 bases at V and 1 base at J; junction bases unmatched: 8. Per the germline V gene, CDR1 is LGHNA and CDR2 is YSLEER. The CDR3 DNA is TGCGCCAGCAGCCAACTCTACAGGGGGCGAGGCCAAGAGACCCAGTACTTC. It translates to CASSQLYRGRGQETQYF.

On this clone: An end of the junction differs from the germline gene, which may be a read error. The chain carries TRBV7-7 and TRBJ2-1; 12 bases align to TRBD2. In germline, CDR1 is SSHAT, CDR2 FNYEAQ (reference sequence). The CDR3 runs to 14 residues. The CDR3 DNA reads as TGTGCTAGCAGCTTAGGACTAGCGGGAAATGAGCAGTTCTTC. Translated, it gives CASSLGLAGNEQFF.

The rearrangement uses TRBV11-2 and TRBJ1-1; D possibly corresponds to TRBD1 (5 bases). CDR3 length: 13 residues. Germline CDR1 reads SGHAT; CDR2 reads FQNNGV. V lost 8 bases to trimming and J lost 3 bases, with 13 bases between them. CDR3 residues: CASGAGHYTEAFF. CDR3 nucleotide sequence: TGTGCCAGCGGCGCTGGACACTACACTGAAGCTTTCTTT.